This T cell receptor beta chain was sequenced for a study of PD-L1 blockade in urothelial cancer. Study background: The year 2014 saw patients start atezolizumab, 1,200 mg intravenously every 3 weeks.

Produced via immunoSEQ multiplex PCR; TCRdb's table is partial and in-frame only. The sample has 45,000 to 70,000 clones; 65% to 90% are singletons. The V segment lost 5 bases and the J segment 5 bases; nucleotides outside the gene matches: 7. In germline, CDR1 is SGHVS, CDR2 FQNEAQ. This CDR3 comprises 14 residues. Time point noted: pretreatment peripheral blood. The sequence was collected from a man aged 65-85 years with urothelial cancer. This specimen consisted of PBMCs, obtained around atezolizumab (anti-PD-L1) treatment. The gene calls are TRBV7-8 and TRBJ1-1; 8 bases map to TRBD1. The CDR3 loop reads CASSNQGARTEAFF. The CDR3 DNA is TGTGCCAGCAGCAACCAGGGGGCTAGAACTGAAGCTTTCTTT. The full variable domain, in which reference TRBV7-8 and TRBJ1-1 provide the parts outside the CDR3, is GAGVSQSPRYKVAKRGQDVALRCDPISGHVSLFWYQQALGQGPEFLTYFQNEAQLDKSGLPSDRFFAERPEGSVSTLKIQRTQQEDSAVYLCASSNQGARTEAFFGQGTRLTVV.